The clone carrying this T cell receptor beta chain was recorded once. Its antigen is undetermined. TCRdb reprocessed the reads with MiXCR, giving one entry per CDR3 protein. The sample lists roughly 720,000 distinct CDR3 sequences; approximately 40% were seen once. These data belong to a study of T cell repertoires in cytomegalovirus infection. On the study more broadly: It was the public TCR beta signatures that indicated both CMV infection and matching HLA type.

Trimming cost V 5 bases and J 2 bases, with 7 bases left between them. This CDR3 is 14 amino acids long. Study-wide results and limits: Frequencies of public TCR beta families were cumulated, and this identified carriers of CMV plus the relevant HLA. The ex vivo response showed dominance by HLA-C-restricted CMV-specific TCR beta clonotypes.

The TCR was taken from a human donor in good health (CMV status not recorded). Some clones in this sample may be carry-over from other donors' samples. This chain links TRBV12-3 or TRBV12-4 with TRBJ2-6, with D hard to call. The sample was PBMCs. The CDR3 DNA sequence: TGTGCCAGCAGTCCCTCAACTGGGGCCAACGTCCTGACTTTC. Translated: CASSPSTGANVLTF.